This T cell receptor (beta chain) appears in the sequencing data of a study of blood T cell repertoires in COVID-19. Overall study: Whether acute or convalescent, the COVID-19 samples came from the United States, Italy and Spain. PBMCs, B-cell-depleted T cells, or T cells provided the cDNA or gDNA that made up the material.

V lost 5 bases and J lost 6, with 13 bases in between. The CDR3 runs to 13 residues. CDR1 is SGHVS, CDR2 FQNEAQ, per germline. In the source study's methods: How many nucleated cells were present was estimated from reference gene primer amplification. Assay: immunoSEQ multiplex PCR; the TCRdb copy retains only in-frame clones and omits some. The D gene and trimming were derived from the DNA, and the V and J assignments and clone size from that table. Of 55,000 to 75,000 clones listed, just over 85% are singletons. Sample: peripheral blood. V gene TRBV7-8 combines with J gene TRBJ1-1; D gene unclear. The receptor comes from a man in his fifties or sixties with active COVID-19. The CDR3: CASSTVPRAEAFF. The CDR3 bases are TGTGCCAGCAGCACGGTCCCTCGGGCTGAAGCTTTCTTT.